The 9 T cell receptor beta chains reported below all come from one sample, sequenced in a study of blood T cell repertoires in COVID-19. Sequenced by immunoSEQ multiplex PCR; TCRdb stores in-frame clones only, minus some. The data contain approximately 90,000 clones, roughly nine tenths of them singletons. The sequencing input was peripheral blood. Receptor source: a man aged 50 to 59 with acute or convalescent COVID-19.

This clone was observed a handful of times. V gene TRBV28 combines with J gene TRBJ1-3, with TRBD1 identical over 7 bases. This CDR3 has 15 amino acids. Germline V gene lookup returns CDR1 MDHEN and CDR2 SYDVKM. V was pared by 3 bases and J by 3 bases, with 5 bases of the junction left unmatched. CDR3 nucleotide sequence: TGTGCCAGCAGTTTGGGACAGCTGGGTGGAAACACCATATATTTT. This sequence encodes CASSLGQLGGNTIYF.

The CDR3 protein is CASSPTSRGGDEQYV. As DNA, the CDR3 is TGTGCCAGCAGTCCGACCTCTAGGGGGGGAGACGAGCAGTACGTC. This chain joins TRBV27 and TRBJ2-7, with D maybe TRBD2 (7 bases). This CDR3 comprises 15 residues. Deletions cut 5 bases from V and 5 bases from J, with 19 bases between. Germline CDR1 MNHEY, CDR2 SMNVEV (reference sequence).

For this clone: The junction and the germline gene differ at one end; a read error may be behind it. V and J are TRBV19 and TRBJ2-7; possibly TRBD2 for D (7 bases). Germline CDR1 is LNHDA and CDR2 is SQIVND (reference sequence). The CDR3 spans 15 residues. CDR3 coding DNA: TGTGCCAGTAGCCCTCGGGACGCGGGGGCGGAGTGGTGGGTCTTC. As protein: CASSPRDAGAEWWVF.

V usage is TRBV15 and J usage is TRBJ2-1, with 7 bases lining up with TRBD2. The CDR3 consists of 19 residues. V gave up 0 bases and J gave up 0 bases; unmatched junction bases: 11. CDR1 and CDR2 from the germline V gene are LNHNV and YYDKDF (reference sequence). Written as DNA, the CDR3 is TGTGCCACCAGCAGAGATTGGGCTAGCGGTTCCTCCTCCTACAATGAGCAGTTCTTC. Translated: CATSRDWASGSSSYNEQFF. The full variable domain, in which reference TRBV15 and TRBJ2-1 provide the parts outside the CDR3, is DAMVIQNPRYQVTQFGKPVTLSCSQTLNHNVMYWYQQKSSQAPKLLFHYYDKDFNNEADTPDNFQSRRPNTSFCFLDIRSPGLGDTAMYLCATSRDWASGSSSYNEQFFGPGTRLTVL.

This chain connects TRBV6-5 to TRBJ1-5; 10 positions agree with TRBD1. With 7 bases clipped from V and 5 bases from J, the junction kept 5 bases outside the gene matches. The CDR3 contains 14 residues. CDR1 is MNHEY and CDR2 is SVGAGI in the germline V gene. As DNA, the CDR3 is TGTGCCAGCAAATCCGGGACAGGGGATCAGCCCCAGCATTTT. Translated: CASKSGTGDQPQHF.

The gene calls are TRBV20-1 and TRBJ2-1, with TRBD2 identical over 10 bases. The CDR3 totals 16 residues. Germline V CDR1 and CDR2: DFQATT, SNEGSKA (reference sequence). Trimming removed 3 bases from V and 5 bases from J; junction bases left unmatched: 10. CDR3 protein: CSASLLAGGGHNEQFF. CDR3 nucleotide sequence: TGCAGTGCTAGTCTCTTAGCGGGGGGCGGCCACAATGAGCAGTTCTTC.

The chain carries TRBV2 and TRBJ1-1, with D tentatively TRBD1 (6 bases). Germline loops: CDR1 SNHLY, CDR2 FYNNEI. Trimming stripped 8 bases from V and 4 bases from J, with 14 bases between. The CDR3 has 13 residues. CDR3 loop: CASQGAGATEAFF. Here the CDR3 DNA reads TGTGCCAGCCAAGGGGCAGGGGCCACTGAAGCTTTCTTT.

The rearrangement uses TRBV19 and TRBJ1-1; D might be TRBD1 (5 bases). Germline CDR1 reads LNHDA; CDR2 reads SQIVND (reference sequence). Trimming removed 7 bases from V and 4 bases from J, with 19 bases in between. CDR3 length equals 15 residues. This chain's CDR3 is CASNPQTRGGTEAFF. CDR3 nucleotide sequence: TGTGCCAGTAACCCCCAGACAAGGGGCGGCACTGAAGCTTTCTTT.

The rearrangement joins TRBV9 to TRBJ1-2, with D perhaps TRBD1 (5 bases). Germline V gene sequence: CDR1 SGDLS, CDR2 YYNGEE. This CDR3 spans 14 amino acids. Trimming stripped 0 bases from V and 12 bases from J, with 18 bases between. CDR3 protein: CASSVGGSMGSDTF. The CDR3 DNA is TGTGCCAGCAGCGTAGGGGGCAGTATGGGTTCCGACACCTTC. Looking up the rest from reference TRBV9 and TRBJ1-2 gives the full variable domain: DSGVTQTPKHLITATGQRVTLRCSPRSGDLSVYWYQQSLDQGLQFLIQYYNGEERAKGNILERFSAQQFPDLHSELNLSSLELGDSALYFCASSVGGSMGSDTFGSGTRLTVV.